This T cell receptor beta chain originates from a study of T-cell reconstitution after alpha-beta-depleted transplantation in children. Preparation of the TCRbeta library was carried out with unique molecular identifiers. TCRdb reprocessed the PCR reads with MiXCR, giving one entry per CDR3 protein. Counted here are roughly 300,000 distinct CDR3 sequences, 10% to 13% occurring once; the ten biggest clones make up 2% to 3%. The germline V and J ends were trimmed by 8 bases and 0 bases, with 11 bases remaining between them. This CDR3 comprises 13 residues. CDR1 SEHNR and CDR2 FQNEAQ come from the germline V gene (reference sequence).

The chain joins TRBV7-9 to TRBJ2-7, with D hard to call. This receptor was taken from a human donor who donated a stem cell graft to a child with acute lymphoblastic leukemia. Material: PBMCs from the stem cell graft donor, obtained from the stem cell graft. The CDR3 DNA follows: TGTGCCAGCGGCTCGGTGAGCTCCTACGAGCAGTACTTC. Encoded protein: CASGSVSSYEQYF. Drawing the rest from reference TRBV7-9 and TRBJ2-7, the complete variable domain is DTGVSQNPRHKITKRGQNVTFRCDPISEHNRLYWYRQTLGQGPEFLTYFQNEAQLEKSRLLSDRFSAERPKGSFSTLEIQRTEQGDSAMYLCASGSVSSYEQYFGPGTRLTVT.